Presented here are 3 T cell receptor beta chains from one specimen sequenced in a study of T cell repertoires in cytomegalovirus infection. TCRdb independently ran MiXCR on the reads; one entry per CDR3 protein. Among 740,000 or so distinct CDR3 sequences listed, about a third were seen once. Sequencing was performed on PBMCs. The receptor source for this set is a human donor in good health (CMV status not recorded). Some clones in this sample may be carry-over from other donors' samples.

This clonotype was seen ten or more times. This rearrangement joins TRBV28 to TRBJ2-5; TRBD2 matches at 13 bases. Germline CDR1 is MDHEN and CDR2 is SYDVKM. The CDR3 has 15 residues. Trimming took 6 bases from V and 2 from J; bases not matched to a gene: 3. The CDR3 DNA reads TGTGCCAGCAGCTTACTAGCGGGAGGGCAAGAGACCCAGTACTTC. As protein: CASSLLAGGQETQYF. Variable domain in full (rest from reference TRBV28 and TRBJ2-5): DVKVTQSSRYLVKRTGEKVFLECVQDMDHENMFWYRQDPGLGLRLIYFSYDVKMKEKGDIPEGYSVSREKKERFSLILESASTNQTSMYLCASSLLAGGQETQYFGPGTRLLVL.

The CDR3 reads CSARRPGQEQYF. CDR3 sequence (DNA): TGCAGTGCTAGAAGGCCGGGCCAGGAGCAGTACTTC. This chain links TRBV20-1 with TRBJ2-7; D call uncertain. Per the germline V gene, CDR1 is DFQATT and CDR2 is SNEGSKA (reference sequence). V was shortened by 2 bases and J by 7 bases, with 12 bases between the two germline ends. The CDR3 covers 12 residues.

The chain recombines TRBV6-6 with TRBJ1-1; D is unclear. Germline CDR1 is MNHNY and CDR2 is SVGAGI (reference sequence). Deletions cut 6 bases from V and 1 base from J, with 12 bases between. This CDR3 has 14 residues. CDR3 sequence reads: CASRESGKNTEAFF. CDR3 in DNA: TGTGCCAGCAGAGAGTCCGGGAAGAACACTGAAGCTTTCTTT.